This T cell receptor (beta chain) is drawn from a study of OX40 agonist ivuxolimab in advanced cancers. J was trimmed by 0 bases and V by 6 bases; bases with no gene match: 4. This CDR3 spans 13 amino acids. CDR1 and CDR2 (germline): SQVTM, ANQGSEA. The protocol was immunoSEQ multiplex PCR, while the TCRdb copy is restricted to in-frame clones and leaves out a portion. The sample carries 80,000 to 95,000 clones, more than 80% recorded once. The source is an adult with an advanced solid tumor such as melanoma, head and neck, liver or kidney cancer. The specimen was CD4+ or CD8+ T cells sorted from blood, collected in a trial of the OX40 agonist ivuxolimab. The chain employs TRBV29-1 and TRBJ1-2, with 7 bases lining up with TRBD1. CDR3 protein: CSVGTDSNYGYTF. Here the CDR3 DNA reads TGCAGCGTAGGGACAGATTCTAACTATGGCTACACCTTC.